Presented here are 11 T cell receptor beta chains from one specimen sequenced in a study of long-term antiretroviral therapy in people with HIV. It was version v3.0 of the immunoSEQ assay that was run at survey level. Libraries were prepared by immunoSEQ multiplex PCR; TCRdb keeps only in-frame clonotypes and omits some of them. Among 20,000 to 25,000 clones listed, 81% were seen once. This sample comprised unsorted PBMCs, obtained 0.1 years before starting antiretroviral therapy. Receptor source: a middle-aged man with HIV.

The CDR3 spells CASSLYDLVNEQYF. The CDR3 DNA sequence: TGTGCCAGCAGCTTATATGACTTAGTAAACGAGCAGTACTTC. The genes are TRBV5-6 and TRBJ2-7; D unclear. Germline-derived CDR1 and CDR2 are SGHDT and YYEEEE. Trimming stripped 2 bases from V and 5 bases from J, with 14 bases between. The CDR3 covers 14 residues. Based on the CDR3 plus reference TRBV5-6 and TRBJ2-7, the full variable domain is DAGVTQSPTHLIKTRGQQVTLRCSPKSGHDTVSWYQQALGQGPQFIFQYYEEEERQRGNFPDRFSGHQFPNYSSELNVNALLLGDSALYLCASSLYDLVNEQYFGPGTRLTVT.

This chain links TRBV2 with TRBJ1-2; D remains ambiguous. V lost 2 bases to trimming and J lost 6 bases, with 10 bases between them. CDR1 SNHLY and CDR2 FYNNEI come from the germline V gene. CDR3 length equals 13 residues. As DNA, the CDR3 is TGTGCCAGCAGTGAAAATGAGGGAAATGGCTACACCTTC. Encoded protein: CASSENEGNGYTF.

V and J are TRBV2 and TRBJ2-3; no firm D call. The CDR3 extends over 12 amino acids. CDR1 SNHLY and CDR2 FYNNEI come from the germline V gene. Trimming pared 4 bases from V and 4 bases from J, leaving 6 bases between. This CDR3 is CASSGLADTQYF. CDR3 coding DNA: TGTGCCAGCAGTGGGCTAGCAGATACGCAGTATTTT.

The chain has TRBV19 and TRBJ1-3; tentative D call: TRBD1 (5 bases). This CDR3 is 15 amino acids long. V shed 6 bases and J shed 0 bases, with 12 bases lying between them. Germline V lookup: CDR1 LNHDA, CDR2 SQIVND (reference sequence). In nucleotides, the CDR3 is TGTGCCAGTAGACAAGGAGACAGCTCTGGAAACACCATATATTTT. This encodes CASRQGDSSGNTIYF.

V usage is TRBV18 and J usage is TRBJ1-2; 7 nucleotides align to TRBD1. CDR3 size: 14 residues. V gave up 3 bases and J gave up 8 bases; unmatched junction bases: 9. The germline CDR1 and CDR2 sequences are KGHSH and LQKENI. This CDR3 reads CASSPQGEVWGYTF. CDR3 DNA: TGTGCCAGCTCACCTCAGGGGGAAGTATGGGGCTACACCTTC. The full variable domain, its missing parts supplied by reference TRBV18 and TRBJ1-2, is NAGVMQNPRHLVRRRGQEARLRCSPMKGHSHVYWYRQLPEEGLKFMVYLQKENIIDESGMPKERFSAEFPKEGPSILRIQQVVRGDSAAYFCASSPQGEVWGYTFGSGTRLTVV.

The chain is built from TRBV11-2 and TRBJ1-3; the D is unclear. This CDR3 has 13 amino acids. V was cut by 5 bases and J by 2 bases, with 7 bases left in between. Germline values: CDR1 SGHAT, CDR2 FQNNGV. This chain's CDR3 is CASSPRAGNTIYF. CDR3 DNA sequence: TGTGCCAGCAGCCCCCGAGCTGGAAACACCATATATTTT.

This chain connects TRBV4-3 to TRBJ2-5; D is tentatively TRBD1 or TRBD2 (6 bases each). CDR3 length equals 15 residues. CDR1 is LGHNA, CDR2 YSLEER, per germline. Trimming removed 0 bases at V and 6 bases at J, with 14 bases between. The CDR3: CASSQDAGGRKTQYF. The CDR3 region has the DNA TGCGCCAGCAGCCAAGATGCCGGGGGCCGGAAGACCCAGTACTTC.

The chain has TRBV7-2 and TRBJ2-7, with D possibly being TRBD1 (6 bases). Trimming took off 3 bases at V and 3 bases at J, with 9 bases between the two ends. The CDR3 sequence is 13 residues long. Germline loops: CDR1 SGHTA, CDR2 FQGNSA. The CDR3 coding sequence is TGTGCCAGCAGCTTTAGGGACAACTACGAGCAGTACTTC. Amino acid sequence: CASSFRDNYEQYF.

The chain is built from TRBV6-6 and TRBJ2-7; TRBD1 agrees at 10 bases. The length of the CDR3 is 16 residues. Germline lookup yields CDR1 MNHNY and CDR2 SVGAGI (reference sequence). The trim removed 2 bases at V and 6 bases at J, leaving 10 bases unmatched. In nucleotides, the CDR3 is TGTGCCAGCAGTTACCTCTCCGGGACAGGGGTCGGCGAGCAGTACTTC. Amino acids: CASSYLSGTGVGEQYF.

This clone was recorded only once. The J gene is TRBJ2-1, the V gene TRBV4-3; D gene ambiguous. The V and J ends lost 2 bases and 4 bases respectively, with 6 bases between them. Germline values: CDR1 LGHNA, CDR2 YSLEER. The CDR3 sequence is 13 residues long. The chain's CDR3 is CASSQLTYNEQFF. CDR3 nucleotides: TGCGCCAGCAGCCAACTAACATACAATGAGCAGTTCTTC.

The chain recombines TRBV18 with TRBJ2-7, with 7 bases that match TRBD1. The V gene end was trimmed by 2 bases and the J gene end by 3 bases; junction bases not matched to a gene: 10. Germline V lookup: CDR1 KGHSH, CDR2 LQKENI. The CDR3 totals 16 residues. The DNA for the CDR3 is TGTGCCAGCTCACCAGTCTTAGGGACAGCCCTCTACGAGCAGTACTTC. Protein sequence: CASSPVLGTALYEQYF.